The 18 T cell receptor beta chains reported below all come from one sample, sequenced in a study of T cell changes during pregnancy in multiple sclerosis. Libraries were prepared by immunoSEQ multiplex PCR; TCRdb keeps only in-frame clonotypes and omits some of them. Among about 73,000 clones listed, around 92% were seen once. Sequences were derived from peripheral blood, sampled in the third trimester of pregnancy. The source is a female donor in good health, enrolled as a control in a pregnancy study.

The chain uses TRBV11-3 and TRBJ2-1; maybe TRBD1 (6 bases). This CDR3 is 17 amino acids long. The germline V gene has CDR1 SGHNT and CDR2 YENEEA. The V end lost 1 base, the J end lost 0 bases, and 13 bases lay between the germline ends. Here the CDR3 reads CASSLAGTPSSYNEQFF. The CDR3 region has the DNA TGTGCCAGCAGCTTAGCCGGGACACCTAGCTCCTACAATGAGCAGTTCTTC. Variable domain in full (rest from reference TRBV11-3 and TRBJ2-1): EAGVVQSPRYKIIEKKQPVAFWCNPISGHNTLYWYLQNLGQGPELLIRYENEEAVDDSQLPKDRFSAERLKGVDSTLKIQPAELGDSAVYLCASSLAGTPSSYNEQFFGPGTRLTVL.

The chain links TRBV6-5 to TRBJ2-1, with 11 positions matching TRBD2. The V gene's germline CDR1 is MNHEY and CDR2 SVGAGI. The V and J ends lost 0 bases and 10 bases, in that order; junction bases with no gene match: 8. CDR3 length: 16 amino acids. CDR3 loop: CASSYSRSGGAREQFF. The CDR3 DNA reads TGTGCCAGCAGTTACTCGCGTAGCGGGGGGGCCCGAGAGCAGTTCTTC.

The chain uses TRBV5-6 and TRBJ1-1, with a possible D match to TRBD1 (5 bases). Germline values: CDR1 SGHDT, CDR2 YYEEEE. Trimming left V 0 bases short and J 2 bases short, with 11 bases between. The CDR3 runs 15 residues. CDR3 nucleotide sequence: TGTGCCAGCAGCTTGGCCGGCGGGGGTAACACTGAAGCTTTCTTT. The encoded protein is CASSLAGGGNTEAFF.

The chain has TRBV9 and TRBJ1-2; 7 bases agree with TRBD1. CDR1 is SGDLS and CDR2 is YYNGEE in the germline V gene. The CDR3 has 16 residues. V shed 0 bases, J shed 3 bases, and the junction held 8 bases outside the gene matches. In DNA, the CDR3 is TGTGCCAGCAGCGTAGTACCAGGGGGAGCGTACTATGGCTACACCTTC. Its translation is CASSVVPGGAYYGYTF.

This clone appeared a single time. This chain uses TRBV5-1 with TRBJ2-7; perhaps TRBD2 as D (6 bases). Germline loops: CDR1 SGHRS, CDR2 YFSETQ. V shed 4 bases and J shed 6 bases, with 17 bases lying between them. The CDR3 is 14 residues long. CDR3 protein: CASSPPGAGGEQYF. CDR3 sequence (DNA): TGCGCCAGCAGCCCGCCGGGAGCCGGGGGCGAGCAGTACTTC.

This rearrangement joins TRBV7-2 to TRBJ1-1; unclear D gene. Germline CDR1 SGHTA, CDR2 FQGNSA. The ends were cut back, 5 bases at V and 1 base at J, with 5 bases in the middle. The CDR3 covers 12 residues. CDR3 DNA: TGTGCCAGCAGCAGCTGGAACACTGAAGCTTTCTTT. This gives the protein CASSSWNTEAFF.

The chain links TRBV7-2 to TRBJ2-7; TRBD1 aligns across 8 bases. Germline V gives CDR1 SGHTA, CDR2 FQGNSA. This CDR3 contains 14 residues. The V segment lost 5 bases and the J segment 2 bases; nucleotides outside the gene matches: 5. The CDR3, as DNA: TGTGCCAGCAGCGCGGACAGGGCGACCTACGAGCAGTACTTC. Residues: CASSADRATYEQYF.

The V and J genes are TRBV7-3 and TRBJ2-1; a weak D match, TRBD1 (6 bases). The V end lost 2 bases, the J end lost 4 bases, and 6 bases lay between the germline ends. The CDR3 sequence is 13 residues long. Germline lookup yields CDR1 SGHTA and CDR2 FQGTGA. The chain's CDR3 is CASSLGQYNEQFF. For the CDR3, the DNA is TGTGCCAGCAGCTTAGGACAGTACAATGAGCAGTTCTTC.

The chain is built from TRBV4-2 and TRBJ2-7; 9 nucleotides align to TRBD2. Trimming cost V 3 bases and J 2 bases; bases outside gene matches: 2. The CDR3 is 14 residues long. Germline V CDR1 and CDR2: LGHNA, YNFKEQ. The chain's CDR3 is CASSQTSGTYEQYF. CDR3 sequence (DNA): TGTGCCAGCAGCCAGACTAGCGGAACCTACGAGCAGTACTTC.

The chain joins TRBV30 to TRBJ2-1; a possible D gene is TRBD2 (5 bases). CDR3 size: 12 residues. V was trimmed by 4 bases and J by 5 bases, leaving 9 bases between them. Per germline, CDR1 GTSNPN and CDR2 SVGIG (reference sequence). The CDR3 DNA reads TGTGCCTGGACCCAACTAGACAATGAGCAGTTCTTC. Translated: CAWTQLDNEQFF.

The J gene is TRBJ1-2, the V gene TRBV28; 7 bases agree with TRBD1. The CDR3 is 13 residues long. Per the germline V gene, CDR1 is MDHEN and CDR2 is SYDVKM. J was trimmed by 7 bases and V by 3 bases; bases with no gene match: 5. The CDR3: CASSLRGGFGYTF. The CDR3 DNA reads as TGTGCCAGCAGTTTGAGAGGGGGCTTTGGCTACACCTTC.

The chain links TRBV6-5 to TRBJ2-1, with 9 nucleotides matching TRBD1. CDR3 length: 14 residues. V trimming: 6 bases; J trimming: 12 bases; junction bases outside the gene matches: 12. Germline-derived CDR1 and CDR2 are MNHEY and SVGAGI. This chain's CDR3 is CASSKGQGGFVQFF. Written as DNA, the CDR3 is TGTGCCAGCAGCAAGGGACAGGGCGGCTTTGTGCAGTTCTTC.

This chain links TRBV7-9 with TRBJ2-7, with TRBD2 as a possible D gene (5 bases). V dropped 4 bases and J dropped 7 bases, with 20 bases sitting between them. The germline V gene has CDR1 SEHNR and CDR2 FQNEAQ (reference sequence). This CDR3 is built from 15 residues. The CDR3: CASSSVGGLLREQYF. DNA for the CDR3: TGTGCCAGCAGCTCGGTGGGCGGACTGCTTCGGGAGCAGTACTTC.

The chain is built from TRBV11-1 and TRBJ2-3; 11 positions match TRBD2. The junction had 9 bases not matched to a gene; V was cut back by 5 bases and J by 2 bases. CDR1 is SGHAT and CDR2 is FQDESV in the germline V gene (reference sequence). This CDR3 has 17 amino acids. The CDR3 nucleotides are TGTGCCAGCAGCCGTGCTCTGACTAGCGGGATCACAGATACGCAGTATTTT. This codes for CASSRALTSGITDTQYF.

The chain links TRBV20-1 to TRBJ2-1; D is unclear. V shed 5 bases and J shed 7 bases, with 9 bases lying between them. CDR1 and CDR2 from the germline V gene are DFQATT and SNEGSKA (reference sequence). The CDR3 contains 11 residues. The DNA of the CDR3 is TGCAGTGCTGCCCCGCGGAATGAGCAGTTCTTC. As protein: CSAAPRNEQFF.

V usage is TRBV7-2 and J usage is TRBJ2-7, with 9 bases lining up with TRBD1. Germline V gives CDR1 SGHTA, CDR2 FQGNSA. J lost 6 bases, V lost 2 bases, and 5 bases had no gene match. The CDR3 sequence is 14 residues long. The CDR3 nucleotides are TGTGCCAGCAGCTTACCCACAGGGGGCATCGAGCAGTACTTC. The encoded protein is CASSLPTGGIEQYF.

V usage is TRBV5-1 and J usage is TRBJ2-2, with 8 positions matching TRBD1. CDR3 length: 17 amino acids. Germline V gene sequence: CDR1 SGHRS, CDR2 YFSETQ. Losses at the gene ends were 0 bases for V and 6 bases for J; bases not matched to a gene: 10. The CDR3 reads CASSLAGQGGTAGELFF. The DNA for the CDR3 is TGCGCCAGCAGCTTGGCCGGACAGGGCGGGACCGCCGGGGAGCTGTTTTTT.

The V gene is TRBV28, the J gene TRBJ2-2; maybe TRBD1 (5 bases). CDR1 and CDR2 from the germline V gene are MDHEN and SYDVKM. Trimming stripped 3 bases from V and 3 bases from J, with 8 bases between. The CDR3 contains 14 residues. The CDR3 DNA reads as TGTGCCAGCAGTTTGGGGCAAGACACCGGGGAGCTGTTTTTT. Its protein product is CASSLGQDTGELFF.